The 15 T cell receptor beta chains listed next were all sequenced from one sample in a study of early T cells in non-severe SARS-CoV-2 infection. TCRdb reprocessed the 5' RACE reads with MiXCR, giving one entry per CDR3 protein. The repertoire holds 60,000 to 75,000 distinct CDR3 sequences, with approximately 12% as singletons. Sequenced material: whole blood. The receptors stem from an adult who was a healthcare worker with PCR-confirmed SARS-CoV-2 infection or an uninfected control (not recorded which).

This clonotype was seen a few times. The chain joins TRBV2 to TRBJ2-7; D unresolved. Trimming removed 7 bases from V and 2 bases from J, with 12 bases in between. The CDR3 spans 13 residues. Germline lookup yields CDR1 SNHLY and CDR2 FYNNEI. The CDR3 coding sequence is TGTGCCAGCACCCGTCAGATTACCTACGAGCAGTACTTC. It is translated as CASTRQITYEQYF.

This chain connects TRBV10-2 to TRBJ2-5; no clear D. Germline values: CDR1 WSHSY, CDR2 SAAADI. This CDR3 region has 15 residues. V was trimmed by 3 bases and J by 3 bases, leaving 14 bases between them. The CDR3 sequence: CASSDLQQKKETQYF. For the CDR3, the DNA is TGCGCCAGCAGTGACCTACAACAGAAGAAAGAGACCCAGTACTTC.

This chain uses TRBV6-5 with TRBJ2-7, with 10 bases lining up with TRBD2. Germline V CDR1 and CDR2: MNHEY, SVGAGI. Trimming at V came to 4 bases and at J to 3 bases, leaving 6 bases not matched to a gene. This CDR3 contains 15 residues. Here the CDR3 reads CASSSRLAGGYEQYF. CDR3 coding DNA: TGTGCCAGCAGTTCGAGACTAGCGGGCGGCTACGAGCAGTACTTC.

The rearrangement links TRBV15 to TRBJ2-1; 8 positions match TRBD2. The trim removed 2 bases at V and 7 bases at J, leaving 19 bases unmatched. This CDR3 spans 19 amino acids. The germline V gene has CDR1 LNHNV and CDR2 YYDKDF (reference sequence). The CDR3 nucleotides read TGTGCCACCAGCAGATACCACGGCGGACTAGTTTTAGCGGGAAATGAGCAGTTCTTC. Amino acid sequence: CATSRYHGGLVLAGNEQFF.

This clonotype was detected many times. The gene calls are TRBV4-1 and TRBJ2-1; no definite D call. The CDR3 has 16 amino acids. Germline V lookup: CDR1 MGHRA, CDR2 YSYEKL. Between the trimmed V and J ends, which lost 1 base and 4 bases, there was a span of 14 bases. The CDR3 DNA reads TGCGCCAGCAGCCAAGTGGGTAAATCCCGGTACAATGAGCAGTTCTTC. Its translation: CASSQVGKSRYNEQFF.

The genes are TRBV20-1 and TRBJ2-1, with TRBD2 matching over 9 bases. The CDR3 loop spans 14 amino acids. The germline V gene encodes CDR1 DFQATT and CDR2 SNEGSKA (reference sequence). Trimming removed 6 bases from V and 5 bases from J; junction bases left unmatched: 8. DNA for the CDR3: TGCAGTGCCACAGCGGGAGGTCTGAACAATGAGCAGTTCTTC. It encodes CSATAGGLNNEQFF.

This clonotype was seen at least ten times. V is TRBV27 and J is TRBJ2-1; 10 bases agree with TRBD2. This CDR3 contains 14 residues. The V and J ends lost 5 bases and 6 bases, in that order; junction bases with no gene match: 4. The germline V gene encodes CDR1 MNHEY and CDR2 SMNVEV (reference sequence). CDR3 DNA: TGTGCCAGCAGTCCCCGGACTAGCGGCAATGAGCAGTTCTTC. Its protein is CASSPRTSGNEQFF.

The table lists this clonotype with a few counts. The chain has TRBV6-5 and TRBJ2-1, with 13 bases fitting TRBD2. The CDR3 sequence is 16 residues long. Germline loops: CDR1 MNHEY, CDR2 SVGAGI. The junction had 3 bases not matched to a gene; V was cut back by 6 bases and J by 1 base. This CDR3 is CASRTSGGESYNEQFF. CDR3 DNA: TGTGCCAGCAGAACTAGCGGGGGGGAGTCCTACAATGAGCAGTTCTTC.

V is TRBV10-3 and J is TRBJ2-3; D is possibly TRBD1 or TRBD2 (6 bases each). The CDR3 contains 13 residues. Germline assignment: CDR1 ENHRY and CDR2 SYGVKD. V dropped 0 bases and J dropped 7 bases, with 8 bases sitting between them. The CDR3 reads CAISESGGNTQYF. Written as DNA, the CDR3 is TGTGCCATCAGTGAGTCGGGGGGCAATACGCAGTATTTT.

This clonotype has ten or more counts. The genes are TRBV18 and TRBJ2-3, with a tentative D call TRBD1 (5 bases). Trimming took off 3 bases at V and 11 bases at J, with 18 bases between the two ends. The CDR3 has 14 residues. From germline, CDR1 is KGHSH and CDR2 LQKENI. DNA of the CDR3: TGTGCCAGCTCACCGTTGGGGCAGCAGGTTCTGCAGTATTTT. Protein: CASSPLGQQVLQYF.

The chain combines TRBV7-2 with TRBJ2-3; possibly TRBD2 for D (5 bases). The CDR3 length is 15 residues. With 5 bases removed from V and 1 base from J, the gap between germline ends came to 13 bases. Germline V CDR1 and CDR2: SGHTA, FQGNSA. CDR3 nucleotides: TGTGCCAGCAGCGCGGTCGAGGGTCGCACAGATACGCAGTATTTT. Its translation: CASSAVEGRTDTQYF.

This clonotype was picked up a small number of times. The chain uses TRBV2 and TRBJ1-5; D is uncertain. The V gene lost 0 bases and the J gene lost 0 bases, with 15 bases spanning the gap. Germline CDR1 reads SNHLY; CDR2 reads FYNNEI. The CDR3 is made up of 18 amino acids. The CDR3 loop reads CASSEARGLRDSNQPQHF. CDR3 bases: TGTGCCAGCAGTGAAGCGCGGGGTCTAAGGGATAGCAATCAGCCCCAGCATTTT.

This clonotype was found many times. This chain uses TRBV6-5 with TRBJ2-2; D gene uncertain. The germline gives CDR1 MNHEY, CDR2 SVGAGI. V lost 2 bases and J 4 bases, leaving 11 bases between the germline ends. This CDR3 region has 15 residues. In DNA, the CDR3 is TGTGCCAGCAGTTACGTAAGATCCGCCACCGGGGAGCTGTTTTTT. Translating it yields CASSYVRSATGELFF.

This clonotype showed up many times. This chain connects TRBV11-2 to TRBJ2-1, with 9 bases matching TRBD1. Trimming removed 4 bases from V and 5 bases from J; junction bases left unmatched: 9. Germline CDR1 and CDR2: SGHAT and FQNNGV. The CDR3 contains 16 residues. The CDR3 sequence: CASSSGRGQGHNEQFF. The CDR3 DNA reads TGTGCCAGCAGCTCCGGACGGGGACAGGGTCACAATGAGCAGTTCTTC.

The V call is TRBV18, the J call TRBJ2-7, with 8 bases aligning to TRBD2. There are 15 residues in the CDR3. In germline, CDR1 is KGHSH, CDR2 LQKENI. With 1 base clipped from V and 5 bases from J, the junction kept 7 bases outside the gene matches. CDR3 in DNA: TGTGCCAGCTCACCACGAACGGGAGGGAACAACGAGCAGTACTTC. This translates into CASSPRTGGNNEQYF.